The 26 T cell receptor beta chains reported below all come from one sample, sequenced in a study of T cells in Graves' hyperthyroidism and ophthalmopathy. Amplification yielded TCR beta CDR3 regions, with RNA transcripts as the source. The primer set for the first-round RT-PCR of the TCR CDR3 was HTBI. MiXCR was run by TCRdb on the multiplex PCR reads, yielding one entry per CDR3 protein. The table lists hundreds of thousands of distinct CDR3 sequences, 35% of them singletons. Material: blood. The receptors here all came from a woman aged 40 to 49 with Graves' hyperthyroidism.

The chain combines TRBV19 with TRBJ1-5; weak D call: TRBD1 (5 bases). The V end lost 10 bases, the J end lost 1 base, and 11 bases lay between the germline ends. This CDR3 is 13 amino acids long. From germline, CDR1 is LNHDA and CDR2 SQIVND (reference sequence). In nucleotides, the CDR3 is TGTGCCATTTCGACAGAGAGCAATCAGCCCCAGCATTTT. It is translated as CAISTESNQPQHF.

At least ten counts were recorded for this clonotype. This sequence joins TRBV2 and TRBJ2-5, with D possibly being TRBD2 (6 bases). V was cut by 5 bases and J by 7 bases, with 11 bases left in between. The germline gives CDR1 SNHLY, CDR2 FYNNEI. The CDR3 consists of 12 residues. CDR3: CASSWLGGTQYF. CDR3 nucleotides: TGTGCCAGCAGTTGGCTCGGGGGGACCCAGTACTTC.

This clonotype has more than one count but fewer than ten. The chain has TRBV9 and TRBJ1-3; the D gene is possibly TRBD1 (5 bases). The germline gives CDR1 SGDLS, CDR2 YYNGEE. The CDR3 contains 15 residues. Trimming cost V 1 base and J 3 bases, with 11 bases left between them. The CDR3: CASSVKGGDGNTIYF. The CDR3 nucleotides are TGTGCCAGCAGCGTAAAAGGAGGGGATGGAAACACCATATATTTT.

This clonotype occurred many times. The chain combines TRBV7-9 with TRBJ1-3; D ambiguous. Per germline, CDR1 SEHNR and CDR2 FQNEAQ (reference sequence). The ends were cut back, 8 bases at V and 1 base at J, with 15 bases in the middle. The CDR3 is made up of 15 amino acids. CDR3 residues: CASGRTVPSGNTIYF. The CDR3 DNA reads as TGTGCCAGCGGCCGAACGGTTCCTTCTGGAAACACCATATATTTT.

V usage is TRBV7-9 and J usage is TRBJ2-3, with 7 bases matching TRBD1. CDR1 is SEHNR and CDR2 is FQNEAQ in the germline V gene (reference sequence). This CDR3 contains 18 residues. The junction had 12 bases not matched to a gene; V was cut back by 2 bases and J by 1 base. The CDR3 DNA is TGTGCCAGCAGCTTACCTGTGTGGGGGACAGAGGGCACAGATACGCAGTATTTT. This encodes CASSLPVWGTEGTDTQYF. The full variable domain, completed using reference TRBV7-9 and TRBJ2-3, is DTGVSQNPRHKITKRGQNVTFRCDPISEHNRLYWYRQTLGQGPEFLTYFQNEAQLEKSRLLSDRFSAERPKGSFSTLEIQRTEQGDSAMYLCASSLPVWGTEGTDTQYFGPGTRLTVL.

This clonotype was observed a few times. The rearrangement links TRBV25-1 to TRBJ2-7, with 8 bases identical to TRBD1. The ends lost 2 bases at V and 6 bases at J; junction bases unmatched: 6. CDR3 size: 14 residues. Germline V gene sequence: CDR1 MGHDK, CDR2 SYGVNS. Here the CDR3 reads CASSEGQGRSEQYF. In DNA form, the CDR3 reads TGTGCCAGCAGTGAAGGACAGGGACGAAGCGAGCAGTACTTC.

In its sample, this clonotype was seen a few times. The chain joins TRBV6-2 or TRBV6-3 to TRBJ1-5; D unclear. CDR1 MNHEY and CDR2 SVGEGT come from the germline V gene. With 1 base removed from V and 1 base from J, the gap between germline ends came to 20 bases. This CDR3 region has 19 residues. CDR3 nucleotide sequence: TGTGCCAGCAGTTACTTCCAGAGTAAGGGATATGCAAGCAATCAGCCCCAGCATTTT. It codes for CASSYFQSKGYASNQPQHF.

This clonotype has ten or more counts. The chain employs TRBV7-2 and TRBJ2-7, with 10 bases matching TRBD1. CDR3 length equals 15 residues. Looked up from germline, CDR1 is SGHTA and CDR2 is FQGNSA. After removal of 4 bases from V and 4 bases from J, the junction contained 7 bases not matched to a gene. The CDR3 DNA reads TGTGCCAGCAGCTCCTACCCGGGACAGGGGTACGAGCAGTACTTC. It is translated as CASSSYPGQGYEQYF.

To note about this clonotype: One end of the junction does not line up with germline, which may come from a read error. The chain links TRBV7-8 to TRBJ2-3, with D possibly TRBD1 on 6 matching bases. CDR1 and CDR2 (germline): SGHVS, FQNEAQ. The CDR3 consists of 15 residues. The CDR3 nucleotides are TGCGCCAGCAGCCAGGGGACAAGCGGTCCCGATACGCAGTATTTT. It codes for CASSQGTSGPDTQYF.

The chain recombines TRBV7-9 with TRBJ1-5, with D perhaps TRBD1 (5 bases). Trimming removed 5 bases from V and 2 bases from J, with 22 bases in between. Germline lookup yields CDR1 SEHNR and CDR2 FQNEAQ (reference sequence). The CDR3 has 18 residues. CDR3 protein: CASSPSRGGERGNQPQHF. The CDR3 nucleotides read TGTGCCAGCAGCCCCAGTCGTGGGGGGGAAAGGGGCAATCAGCCCCAGCATTTT.

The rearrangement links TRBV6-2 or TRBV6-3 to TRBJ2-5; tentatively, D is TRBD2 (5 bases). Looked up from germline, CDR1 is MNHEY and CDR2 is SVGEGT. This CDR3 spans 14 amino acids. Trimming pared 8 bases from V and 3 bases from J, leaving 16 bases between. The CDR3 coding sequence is TGTGCCAGCCGGTCGTGGCGGGCTAAAGAGACCCAGTACTTC. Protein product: CASRSWRAKETQYF.

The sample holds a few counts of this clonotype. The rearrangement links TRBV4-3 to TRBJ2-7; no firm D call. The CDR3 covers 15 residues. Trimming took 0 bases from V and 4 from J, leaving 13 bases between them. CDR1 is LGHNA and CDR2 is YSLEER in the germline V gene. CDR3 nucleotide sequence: TGCGCCAGCAGCCAAGAATGGGCCACCTCGTACGAGCAGTACTTC. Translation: CASSQEWATSYEQYF.

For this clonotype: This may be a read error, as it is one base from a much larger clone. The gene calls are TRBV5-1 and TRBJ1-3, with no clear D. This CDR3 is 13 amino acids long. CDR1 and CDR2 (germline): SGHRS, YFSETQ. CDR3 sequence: CASSLEGGNIIYF. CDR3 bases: TGCGCCAGCAGCTTGGAGGGAGGAAACATCATATATTTT.

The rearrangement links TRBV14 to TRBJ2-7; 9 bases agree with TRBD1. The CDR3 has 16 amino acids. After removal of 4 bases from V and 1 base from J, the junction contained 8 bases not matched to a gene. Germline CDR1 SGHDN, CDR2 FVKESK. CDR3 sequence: CASSPVPGQGSYEQYF. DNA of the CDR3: TGTGCCAGCAGCCCCGTTCCGGGACAGGGTTCCTACGAGCAGTACTTC.

CDR3 amino acids: CSARDPTGHQPQHF. DNA for the CDR3: TGCAGTGCTAGAGATCCGACAGGCCATCAGCCCCAGCATTTT. The V gene is TRBV20-1, the J gene TRBJ1-5, with a weak D call TRBD1 (6 bases). V was clipped by 0 bases and J by 5 bases, with 11 bases between them. CDR3 length equals 14 residues. CDR1 and CDR2 (germline): DFQATT, SNEGSKA (reference sequence).

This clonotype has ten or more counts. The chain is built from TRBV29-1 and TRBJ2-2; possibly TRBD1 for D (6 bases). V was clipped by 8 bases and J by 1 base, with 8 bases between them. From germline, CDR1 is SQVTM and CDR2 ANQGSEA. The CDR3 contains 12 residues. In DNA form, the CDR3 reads TGCAGCCTGACAGGGAACACCGGGGAGCTGTTTTTT. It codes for CSLTGNTGELFF.

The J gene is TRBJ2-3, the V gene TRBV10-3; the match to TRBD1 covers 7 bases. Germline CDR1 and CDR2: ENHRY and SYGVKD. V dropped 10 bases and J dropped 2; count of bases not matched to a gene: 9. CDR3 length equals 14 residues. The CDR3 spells CATEAGGNTDTQYF. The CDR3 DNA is TGTGCCACCGAGGCAGGGGGTAACACAGATACGCAGTATTTT.

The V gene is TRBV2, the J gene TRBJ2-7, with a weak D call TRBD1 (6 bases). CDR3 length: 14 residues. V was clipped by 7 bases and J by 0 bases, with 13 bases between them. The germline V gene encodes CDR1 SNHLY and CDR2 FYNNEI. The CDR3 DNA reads TGTGCCAGCACCAAGGGGGTAGGCTCCTACGAGCAGTACTTC. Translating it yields CASTKGVGSYEQYF. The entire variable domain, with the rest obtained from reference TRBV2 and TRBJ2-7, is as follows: EPEVTQTPSHQVTQMGQEVILRCVPISNHLYFYWYRQILGQKVEFLVSFYNNEISEKSEIFDDQFSVERPDGSNFTLKIRSTKLEDSAMYFCASTKGVGSYEQYFGPGTRLTVT.

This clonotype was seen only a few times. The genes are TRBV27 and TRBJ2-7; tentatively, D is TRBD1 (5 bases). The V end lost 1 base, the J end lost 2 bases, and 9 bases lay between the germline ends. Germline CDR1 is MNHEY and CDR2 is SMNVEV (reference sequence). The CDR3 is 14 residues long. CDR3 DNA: TGTGCCAGCAGTTTATTACGACAGCCCTACGAGCAGTACTTC. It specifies CASSLLRQPYEQYF.

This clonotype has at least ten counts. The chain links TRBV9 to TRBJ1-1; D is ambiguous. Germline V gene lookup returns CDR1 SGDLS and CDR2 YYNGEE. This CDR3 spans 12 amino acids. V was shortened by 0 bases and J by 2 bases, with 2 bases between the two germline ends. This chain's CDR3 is CASSVDNTEAFF. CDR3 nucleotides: TGTGCCAGCAGCGTAGACAACACTGAAGCTTTCTTT.

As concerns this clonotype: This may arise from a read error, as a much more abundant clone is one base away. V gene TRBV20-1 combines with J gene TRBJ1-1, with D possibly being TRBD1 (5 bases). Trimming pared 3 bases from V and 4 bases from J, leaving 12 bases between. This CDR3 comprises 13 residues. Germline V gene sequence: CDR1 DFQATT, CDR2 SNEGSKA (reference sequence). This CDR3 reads CSASRQQSTEAFF. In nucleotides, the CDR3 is TGCAGTGCTAGCCGACAGCAGAGCACTGAAGCTTTCTTT.

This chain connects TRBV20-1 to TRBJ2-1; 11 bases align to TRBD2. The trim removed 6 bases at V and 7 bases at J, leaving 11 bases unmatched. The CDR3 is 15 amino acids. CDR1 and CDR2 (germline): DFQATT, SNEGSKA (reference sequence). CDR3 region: CSALTSGSQRNEQFF. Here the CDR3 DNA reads TGCAGTGCGCTAACTAGCGGGAGTCAGCGGAATGAGCAGTTCTTC.

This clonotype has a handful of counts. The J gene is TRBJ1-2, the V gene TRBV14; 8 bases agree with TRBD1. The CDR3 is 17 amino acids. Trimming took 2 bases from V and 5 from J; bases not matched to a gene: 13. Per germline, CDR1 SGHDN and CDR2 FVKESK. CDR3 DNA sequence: TGTGCCAGCAGCCAAAAGAGTGGACAGGGCCGACTTTATGGCTACACCTTC. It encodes CASSQKSGQGRLYGYTF.

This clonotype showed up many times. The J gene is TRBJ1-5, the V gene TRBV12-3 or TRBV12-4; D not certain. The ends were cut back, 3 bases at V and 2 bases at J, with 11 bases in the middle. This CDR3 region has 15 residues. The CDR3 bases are TGTGCCAGCAGTTTGGCCGCGGTTGGCAATCAGCCCCAGCATTTT. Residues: CASSLAAVGNQPQHF.

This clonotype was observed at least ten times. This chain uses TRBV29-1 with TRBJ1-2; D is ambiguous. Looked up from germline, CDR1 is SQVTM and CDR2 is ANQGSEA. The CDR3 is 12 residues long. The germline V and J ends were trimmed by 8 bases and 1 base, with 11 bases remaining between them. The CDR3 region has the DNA TGCAGCATTTACGGTTTTAACTATGGCTACACCTTC. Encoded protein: CSIYGFNYGYTF. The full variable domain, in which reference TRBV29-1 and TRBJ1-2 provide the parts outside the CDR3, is SAVISQKPSRDICQRGTSLTIQCQVDSQVTMMFWYRQQPGQSLTLIATANQGSEATYESGFVIDKFPISRPNLTFSTLTVSNMSPEDSSIYLCSIYGFNYGYTFGSGTRLTVV.

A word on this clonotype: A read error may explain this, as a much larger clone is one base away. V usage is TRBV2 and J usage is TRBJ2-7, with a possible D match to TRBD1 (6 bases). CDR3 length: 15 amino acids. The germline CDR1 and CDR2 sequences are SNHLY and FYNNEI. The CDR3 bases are TGTGCCAGCAGTGGAGACAGGCGAATCACCTACCAGCAGTACTTC. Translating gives CASSGDRRITYQQYF. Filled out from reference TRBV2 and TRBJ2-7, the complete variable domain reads EPEVTQTPSHQVTQMGQEVILRCVPISNHLYFYWYRQILGQKVEFLVSFYNNEISEKSEIFDDQFSVERPDGSNFTLKIRSTKLEDSAMYFCASSGDRRITYQQYFGPGTRLTVT.